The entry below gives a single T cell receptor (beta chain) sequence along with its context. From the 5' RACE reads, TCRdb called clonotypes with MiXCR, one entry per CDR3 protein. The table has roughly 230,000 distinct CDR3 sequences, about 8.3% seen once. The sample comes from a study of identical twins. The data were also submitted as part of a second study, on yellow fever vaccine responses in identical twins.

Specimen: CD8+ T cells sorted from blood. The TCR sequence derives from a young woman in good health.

In nucleotides, the CDR3 is TGCAGTGCCATTTACCAGGCGGCGGAGCAGTACTTC. Encoded protein: CSAIYQAAEQYF. The chain combines TRBV20-1 with TRBJ2-7; D unclear. CDR3 length equals 12 residues. Germline V CDR1 and CDR2: DFQATT, SNEGSKA (reference sequence). V lost 6 bases and J lost 7, with 16 bases in between.